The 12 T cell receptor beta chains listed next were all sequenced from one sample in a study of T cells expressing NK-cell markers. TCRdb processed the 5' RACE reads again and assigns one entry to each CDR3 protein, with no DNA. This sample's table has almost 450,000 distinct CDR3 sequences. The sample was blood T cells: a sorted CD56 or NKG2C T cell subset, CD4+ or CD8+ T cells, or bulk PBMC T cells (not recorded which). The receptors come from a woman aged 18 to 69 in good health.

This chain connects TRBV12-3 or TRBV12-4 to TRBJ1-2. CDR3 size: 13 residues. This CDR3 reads CASSMTANYGYTF.

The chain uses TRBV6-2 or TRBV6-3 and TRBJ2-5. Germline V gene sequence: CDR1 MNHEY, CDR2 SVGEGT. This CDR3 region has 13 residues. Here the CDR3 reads CASSHGRWETQYF.

The CDR3 here is CASSSTGGGADTQYF. This chain connects TRBV28 to TRBJ2-3; the D call of TRBD1 rests on TCRdb alone, since no DNA is present to check it. The germline CDR1 and CDR2 sequences are MDHEN and SYDVKM. There are 15 residues in the CDR3.

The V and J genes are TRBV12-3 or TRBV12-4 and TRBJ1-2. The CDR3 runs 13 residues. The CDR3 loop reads CASILDGIYGYTF.

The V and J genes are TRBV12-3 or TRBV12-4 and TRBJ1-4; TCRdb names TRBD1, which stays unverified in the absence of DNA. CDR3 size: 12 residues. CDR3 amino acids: CASSFGGEKLFF.

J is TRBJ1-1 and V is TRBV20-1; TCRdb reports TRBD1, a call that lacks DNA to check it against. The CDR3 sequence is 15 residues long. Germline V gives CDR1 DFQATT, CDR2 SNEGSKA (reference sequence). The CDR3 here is CSAIPPTGEGTEAFF.

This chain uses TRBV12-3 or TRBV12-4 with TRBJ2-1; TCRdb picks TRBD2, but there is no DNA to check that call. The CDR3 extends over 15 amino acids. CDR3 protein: CASSFGLGTYNEQFF.

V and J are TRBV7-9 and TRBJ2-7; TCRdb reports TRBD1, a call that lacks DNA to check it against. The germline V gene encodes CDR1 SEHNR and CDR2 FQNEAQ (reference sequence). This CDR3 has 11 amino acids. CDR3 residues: CASGQTYEQYF.

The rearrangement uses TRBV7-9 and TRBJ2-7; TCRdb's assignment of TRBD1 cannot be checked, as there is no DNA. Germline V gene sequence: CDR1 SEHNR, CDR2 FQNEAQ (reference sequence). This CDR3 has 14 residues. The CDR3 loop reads CASSLGTGTDEQYF. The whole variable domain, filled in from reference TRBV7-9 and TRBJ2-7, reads DTGVSQNPRHKITKRGQNVTFRCDPISEHNRLYWYRQTLGQGPEFLTYFQNEAQLEKSRLLSDRFSAERPKGSFSTLEIQRTEQGDSAMYLCASSLGTGTDEQYFGPGTRLTVT.

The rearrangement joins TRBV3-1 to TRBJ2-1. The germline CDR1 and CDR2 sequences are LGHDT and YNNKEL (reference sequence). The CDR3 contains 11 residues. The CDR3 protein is CASSQSDEQFF.

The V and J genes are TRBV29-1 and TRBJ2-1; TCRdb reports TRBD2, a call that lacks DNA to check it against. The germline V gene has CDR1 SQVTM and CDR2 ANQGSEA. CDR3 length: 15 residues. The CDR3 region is CSVEEGRTSYNEQFF.

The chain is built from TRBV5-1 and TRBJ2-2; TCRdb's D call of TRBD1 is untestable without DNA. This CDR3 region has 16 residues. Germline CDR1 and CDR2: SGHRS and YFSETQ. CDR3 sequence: CASSLRPPEEAGELFF.